This T cell receptor (beta chain) was identified during a study of beta chain features in type 1 diabetes. The collection from each donor was one heparinised blood draw averaging about 110 mL. About this clone itself: Its antigen is undetermined.

V was pared by 4 bases and J by 2 bases, with 8 bases of the junction left unmatched. Germline CDR1 is ENHRY and CDR2 is SYGVKD. CDR3 size: 15 residues. The study's findings and limits: Insertion counts at VDJ junctions were lower in type 1 diabetes patients, who also showed more deletions there. For patients and controls alike, PCR might favor shorter templates to the same degree. There was a moderate but significant shortening of TCRB CDR3s in all four CD4+ subsets of Type 1 diabetes patients.

Expressed TCRB transcripts were sequenced because the isolated RNA had all been reverse transcribed beforehand. Profiled with immunoSEQ multiplex PCR; TCRdb holds only in-frame clones, not every one. Seen here are around 240,000 clones, roughly 17% observed once, and the top ten hold 0.07% to 0.095%. Sequencing was carried out using naive CD4+ T cells from blood. The chain carries TRBV10-3 and TRBJ2-7; 7 bases are a match to TRBD1. This TCR came from a man aged 25 to 40 with type 1 diabetes. CDR3 protein: CAISAFGTVAYEQYF. The CDR3 DNA follows: TGTGCCATCAGTGCGTTTGGGACAGTGGCCTACGAGCAGTACTTC.